What follows are 11 T cell receptor beta chains derived from one specimen sequenced in a study of memory CD4+ T cells and cytomegalovirus serostatus. Using immunoSEQ multiplex PCR, the repertoire was profiled, and TCRdb retains in-frame clones only, with some absent. There are some 56,000 clones in the sample; around 76% occur only once, and approximately 0.43% lies in the top ten. The sort gate was single viable CD3+CD4+CD8-CD45RO+ cells for memory CD4+ T cells. The sample consisted of memory CD4+ T cells from blood. These TCRs come from an adult in good health and CMV-seronegative.

The V gene is TRBV6-5, the J gene TRBJ1-2; TRBD1 agrees at 7 bases. Germline-derived CDR1 and CDR2 are MNHEY and SVGAGI. The V segment lost 4 bases and the J segment 3 bases; nucleotides outside the gene matches: 5. The CDR3 covers 14 residues. The CDR3 sequence: CASSSYRGDYGYTF. CDR3 in DNA: TGTGCCAGCAGTTCTTACAGGGGTGACTATGGCTACACCTTC.

This clone showed up just once. This sequence joins TRBV6-6 and TRBJ1-2; possibly TRBD1 for D (6 bases). The CDR3 runs 13 residues. From germline, CDR1 is MNHNY and CDR2 SVGAGI (reference sequence). Deletions cut 6 bases from V and 2 bases from J, with 10 bases between. CDR3 coding DNA: TGTGCCAGCAGCCACGGGACAAACTATGGCTACACCTTC. Protein product: CASSHGTNYGYTF.

Comment on this clone: A read error may produce the germline difference seen at one junction end. J is TRBJ2-5 and V is TRBV7-7, with 9 bases aligning to TRBD2. The germline V gene has CDR1 SSHAT and CDR2 FNYEAQ (reference sequence). The CDR3 has 15 residues. Here the CDR3 reads CASSLGGGAVETQYF. CDR3 bases: TGTGCTAGCAGCTTAGGCGGGGGGGCCGTCGAGACCCAGTACTTC.

The V and J genes are TRBV6-6 and TRBJ2-5; the D is unclear. V was trimmed by 8 bases and J by 5 bases, leaving 9 bases between them. Germline V lookup: CDR1 MNHNY, CDR2 SVGAGI (reference sequence). The CDR3 contains 11 residues. The CDR3: CASLRWETQYF. For the CDR3, the DNA is TGTGCCAGCCTCCGGTGGGAGACCCAGTACTTC.

The chain combines TRBV28 with TRBJ2-2, with D unresolved. This CDR3 is 13 amino acids long. CDR1 and CDR2 (germline): MDHEN, SYDVKM. V was cut by 5 bases and J by 4 bases, with 8 bases left in between. CDR3 region: CASSRKGTGELFF. CDR3 in DNA: TGTGCCAGCAGTAGAAAGGGCACCGGGGAGCTGTTTTTT.

The genes are TRBV21-1 and TRBJ1-1. TRBV21-1 is termed a pseudogene. CDR3 length equals 9 residues. The CDR3 here is CASPGRAFF. CDR3 sequence (DNA): TGTGCCAGCCCCGGAAGAGCTTTCTTT.

The chain carries TRBV5-1 and TRBJ2-3, with TRBD1 matching over 9 bases. The CDR3 is 16 residues long. The germline gives CDR1 SGHRS, CDR2 YFSETQ. Unmatched junction bases numbered 8, after V lost 1 base and J lost 5 bases. The CDR3 spells CASSLNYRGRGDTQYF. CDR3 DNA sequence: TGCGCCAGCAGCTTGAATTACAGGGGGCGAGGAGATACGCAGTATTTT.

Concerning this clone itself: The same CDR3 is also encoded by other DNA sequences in this sample. V and J are TRBV28 and TRBJ2-7; D gene uncertain. Per the germline V gene, CDR1 is MDHEN and CDR2 is SYDVKM. This CDR3 comprises 14 residues. Trimming removed 4 bases at V and 7 bases at J, with 17 bases between. CDR3 DNA sequence: TGTGCCAGCAGTTGGCGGTCACCTACTGGGGAGCAGTACTTC. Amino acid sequence: CASSWRSPTGEQYF.

The chain recombines TRBV18 with TRBJ1-1, with a possible D match to TRBD1 (6 bases). Germline V CDR1 and CDR2: KGHSH, LQKENI. The CDR3 is 15 residues long. Trimming removed 3 bases from V and 1 base from J, with 12 bases in between. The CDR3 DNA reads TGTGCCAGCTCACCGGTCAAGACAGGGAACACTGAAGCTTTCTTT. It codes for CASSPVKTGNTEAFF.

The chain recombines TRBV5-1 with TRBJ2-7, with TRBD2 identical over 9 bases. The germline gives CDR1 SGHRS, CDR2 YFSETQ. This CDR3 spans 17 amino acids. The V and J ends lost 0 bases and 5 bases, in that order; junction bases with no gene match: 12. The chain's CDR3 is CASSLGAWAGGLDEQYF. The CDR3 nucleotides read TGCGCCAGCAGCTTGGGGGCTTGGGCGGGGGGGCTGGACGAGCAGTACTTC.

The rearrangement joins TRBV6-1 to TRBJ1-4, with a weak D call TRBD1 (5 bases). Germline V gives CDR1 MNHNS, CDR2 SASEGT. The ends were cut back, 6 bases at V and 8 bases at J, with 19 bases in the middle. This CDR3 is built from 15 residues. CDR3 residues: CASRSLGTTSEKLFF. The CDR3 DNA reads TGTGCCAGCAGATCGTTGGGGACTACCTCCGAAAAACTGTTTTTT.